Below are 12 T cell receptor beta chains sequenced from a single sample in a study of identical twins. A single record per CDR3 protein comes from TCRdb applying MiXCR to the 5' RACE reads. The sample contains hundreds of thousands of distinct CDR3 sequences, under 8.5% of which appear only once. The same specimen was also included in a second study, on yellow fever vaccine responses in identical twins.

Sequences were obtained from PBMCs. Receptors originate from a woman younger than 35 in good health.

This clonotype was detected ten times or more. The chain has TRBV5-1 and TRBJ1-3; a weak D match, TRBD1 (5 bases). CDR3 length: 16 residues. The germline gives CDR1 SGHRS, CDR2 YFSETQ. V shed 0 bases and J shed 0 bases, with 10 bases lying between them. The CDR3 DNA reads as TGCGCCAGCAGCTTGGGGGGGACCAGCTCTGGAAACACCATATATTTT. Translation gives CASSLGGTSSGNTIYF. The variable domain in full, completed from reference TRBV5-1 and TRBJ1-3, reads KAGVTQTPRYLIKTRGQQVTLSCSPISGHRSVSWYQQTPGQGLQFLFEYFSETQRNKGNFPGRFSGRQFSNSRSEMNVSTLELGDSALYLCASSLGGTSSGNTIYFGEGSWLTVV.

The chain combines TRBV12-3 or TRBV12-4 with TRBJ2-3; perhaps TRBD1 as D (5 bases). The CDR3 extends over 14 amino acids. V was cut by 6 bases and J by 2 bases, with 12 bases left in between. CDR3 coding DNA: TGTGCCAGCAGCCTTGGGGCAGCCACAGATACGCAGTATTTT. This encodes CASSLGAATDTQYF.

The CDR3 is CASGGGSSGNYEQYF. In DNA form, the CDR3 reads TGTGCCAGCGGGGGCGGGTCTAGCGGGAACTACGAGCAGTACTTC. This chain joins TRBV28 and TRBJ2-7; 9 bases match TRBD2. J gave up 3 bases and V 8 bases, and 11 bases lay outside the gene matches. This CDR3 spans 15 amino acids. Germline V gives CDR1 MDHEN, CDR2 SYDVKM.

This chain links TRBV6-5 with TRBJ2-7; D is unresolved. The V gene lost 0 bases and the J gene lost 5 bases, with 5 bases spanning the gap. CDR1 is MNHEY and CDR2 is SVGAGI in the germline V gene. The CDR3 is 12 amino acids. The CDR3, as DNA: TGTGCCAGCAGTTACTCGCGCCACGAGCAGTACTTC. It encodes CASSYSRHEQYF.

The chain joins TRBV4-1 to TRBJ2-1; D is ambiguous. This CDR3 contains 16 residues. CDR1 and CDR2 (germline): MGHRA, YSYEKL. V was shortened by 0 bases and J by 7 bases, with 16 bases between the two germline ends. CDR3 nucleotide sequence: TGCGCCAGCAGCCAAGATAGCAGCGAGATCAGAAATGAGCAGTTCTTC. Amino acid sequence: CASSQDSSEIRNEQFF.

This clonotype was observed a few times. This chain connects TRBV20-1 to TRBJ1-1; no firm D call. Trimming cost V 6 bases and J 7 bases, with 15 bases left between them. Germline lookup yields CDR1 DFQATT and CDR2 SNEGSKA (reference sequence). The CDR3 loop spans 12 amino acids. CDR3 coding DNA: TGCAGTGCCGCTGAGAGGGCAGGTGAAGCTTTCTTT. As protein: CSAAERAGEAFF.

This chain links TRBV28 with TRBJ1-5; D gene unclear. Germline-derived CDR1 and CDR2 are MDHEN and SYDVKM. The germline V and J ends were trimmed by 2 bases and 0 bases, with 14 bases remaining between them. CDR3 length: 17 amino acids. CDR3 bases: TGTGCCAGCAGTTTAGCGTCGGCAGGATCTAGCAATCAGCCCCAGCATTTT. Translating it yields CASSLASAGSSNQPQHF.

The chain joins TRBV20-1 to TRBJ2-3; 10 nucleotides match TRBD2. Per the germline V gene, CDR1 is DFQATT and CDR2 is SNEGSKA (reference sequence). The CDR3 is made up of 13 amino acids. Trimming at V came to 6 bases and at J to 5 bases, leaving 5 bases not matched to a gene. CDR3: CSAAGLAIDTQYF. CDR3 DNA sequence: TGCAGTGCGGCGGGACTAGCGATAGATACGCAGTATTTT.

This clonotype was recorded at least ten times. V is TRBV20-1 and J is TRBJ2-7; D not resolved. The germline V and J ends were trimmed by 3 bases and 6 bases, with 15 bases remaining between them. The CDR3 loop spans 13 amino acids. Germline V gives CDR1 DFQATT, CDR2 SNEGSKA (reference sequence). The CDR3 spells CSASVSLESEQYF. CDR3 in DNA: TGCAGTGCTAGTGTGAGCCTGGAGTCCGAGCAGTACTTC.

The CDR3 spells CASSMAEVGADTQYF. DNA of the CDR3: TGTGCCAGCAGCATGGCGGAGGTCGGGGCAGATACGCAGTATTTT. The V gene is TRBV21-1, the J gene TRBJ2-3; no check of the table's D call, TRBD2, against the DNA was made. TRBV21-1 is marked as a pseudogene. This CDR3 is built from 15 residues.

This clonotype was observed a handful of times. V gene TRBV19 combines with J gene TRBJ2-7; possibly TRBD1 or TRBD2 for D (6 bases each). Germline lookup yields CDR1 LNHDA and CDR2 SQIVND (reference sequence). V gave up 1 base and J gave up 6 bases, with 16 bases separating them. CDR3 length: 15 amino acids. Here the CDR3 reads CASSIALPGAGEQYF. The CDR3 DNA sequence: TGTGCCAGTAGTATAGCTCTTCCGGGGGCGGGCGAGCAGTACTTC.

In this sample, this clonotype turned up many times. CDR3 DNA sequence: TGTGCCAGCAGTTGGTCGCGGGGCACTGAAGCTTTCTTT. Its protein is CASSWSRGTEAFF. J is TRBJ1-1 and V is TRBV6-5, with D unclear. Germline V gene data show CDR1 as MNHEY and CDR2 as SVGAGI. With 4 bases removed from V and 4 bases from J, the gap between germline ends came to 10 bases. The CDR3 spans 13 residues.